This passage covers 3 T cell receptor beta chains from one sample sequenced in a study of T cells in localized non-small cell lung cancer. The data were produced by immunoSEQ multiplex PCR, yet TCRdb's version contains in-frame clones alone and is incomplete. The sample carries over 550 clones, more than 25% recorded once. The specimen was normal lung tissue next to the tumor, collected before any cancer treatment. Receptors were obtained from an older female donor with stage I lung adenocarcinoma.

The rearrangement joins TRBV6-8 to TRBJ2-7; TRBD1 matches at 8 bases. The CDR3 totals 15 residues. CDR1 is MNHGY, CDR2 SAAAGT, per germline. V gave up 4 bases and J gave up 7 bases; unmatched junction bases: 12. CDR3 sequence (DNA): TGTGCCAGCAGTTCCCGAGGGCAGGGGGCTGAAGAGCAGTACTTC. Encoded protein: CASSSRGQGAEEQYF.

The chain has TRBV18 and TRBJ1-5, with 12 bases matching TRBD1. The CDR3 consists of 16 residues. The germline CDR1 and CDR2 sequences are KGHSH and LQKENI. The ends lost 6 bases at V and 6 bases at J; junction bases unmatched: 9. CDR3: CASSHTVGQGAQPQHF. CDR3 nucleotide sequence: TGTGCCAGCTCTCATACCGTGGGACAGGGGGCTCAGCCCCAGCATTTT.

The sample holds a few counts of this clone. This chain uses TRBV6-8 with TRBJ1-5, with unresolved D. CDR1 is MNHGY, CDR2 SAAAGT, per germline. With 5 bases removed from V and 5 bases from J, the gap between germline ends came to 10 bases. The CDR3 runs to 13 residues. Here the CDR3 DNA reads TGTGCCAGCAGTGGACCCGGCCATCAGCCCCAGCATTTT. Translation gives CASSGPGHQPQHF.